This TCR beta chain was obtained from a study of T cells in Graves' hyperthyroidism and ophthalmopathy (dated by TCRdb to the late 2010s). Context from the whole study: A discovery cohort of approximately 100 patients, roughly 40 with Graves' ophthalmopathy and 55 to 65 with stable Graves' hyperthyroidism, was used to find distinguishing TCR V-J signatures. The paper describes TCR Vbeta CDR3 sequencing of around 140 peripheral blood samples, made up of some 40 ophthalmopathy patients, 70 to 75 hyperthyroidism patients and around 17 progressor patients. Prospective prediction of ophthalmopathy was tested in an independent validation cohort consisting of fewer than 20 hyperthyroidism patients and some 16 patients who later progressed to ophthalmopathy. For training and testing, the 95 to 100 patients in the discovery cohort were randomly divided in a 7:3 ratio. After sampling, hyperthyroidism patients received methimazole starting at 30 mg daily, and ophthalmopathy patients received high-dose intravenous methylprednisolone. In over five Graves' hyperthyroidism patients, the study also compared T-cell repertoires from thyroid tissue with T-cell repertoires from blood.

The CDR3, cysteine through phenylalanine, is 16 amino acids long. Of the read, only the CDR3 DNA is kept; its 48 bases are in frame from base 1. The germline V end is reduced by 2 bases and the J end by 9 bases; junction bases left unmatched: 10. The germline V gene encodes CDR1 SGHTS and CDR2 YDEGEE. The TCR beta CDR3 regions were amplified from RNA transcripts. A first-round RT-PCR of the TCR CDR3 used the HTBI primer set with the Qiagen OneStep RT-PCR kit. The libraries were constructed in a second round of multiplex PCR and then size-selected and purified. The libraries were sequenced on an Illumina HiSeq2000 using paired-end 100 bp reads. Under the source paper's analysis protocol: SOAPnuke was used to process the raw data, throwing out any read that contained adapters or uncalled bases, had a mean Phred below 15, or lacked an exact constant-primer or identifier match. COPE v1.2.5 was used to merge the high-quality paired reads, and each unique nucleotide sequence was defined as a clonotype. MiTCR v1.1 was used to align the clonotypes against IMGT TRBV, TRBD and TRBJ reference segments. The analysis was restricted to V-J combinations with a frequency above 0.0001, which together covered 99% to 99.2% of the repertoires. The TCS score was defined as F50 (clonal expansion) divided by E x V (chaos), with BLOSUM62-based TCRdist calculated between CDR3 peptides within each V-J. Welch's t-statistics and random forest reduced several hundred V-J features to 10 to 15, which were used in a naive Bayes classifier (R e1071). Thyroid-blood repertoire similarity was quantified with the Morisita-Horn index. TCRdb applied fastp at Q25 and MiXCR to the public reads, then kept only in-frame beta chains. Entries are consolidated by CDR3 protein sequence, retaining the most common genes and DNA. The authors' filters were not applied to this entry. A total of about 700,000 distinct CDR3 sequences appear in this sample, just under 45% of them only once. Approximately 6.8% of the sample rests with the top ten.

Patients with uncontrolled infections, other autoimmune diseases, pregnancy or lactation were excluded. Clinical symptoms, serum thyroxine and TRAb, thyroid ultrasound, and orbital computed tomography formed the basis for the diagnoses. Total RNA was extracted using Trizol reagent, and RNA quality was assessed on an Agilent 2100 Bioanalyzer. Here is what the overall study found, with its caveats: In validation, the model predicted progression to ophthalmopathy a median of roughly six months before onset, with 65% to 71% sensitivity and 72.22% specificity. Sample size was not statistically predetermined, and blinding of investigators to group allocation was not performed. Most expanded thyroid clonotypes (frequency above 0.001) were also detected in blood, a finding suggesting that blood repertoires may reflect thyroid immune responses. A model built on a 13 V-J signature distinguished ophthalmopathy from stable hyperthyroidism, reaching about 89% sensitivity and around 82% specificity in cross-validation and 80%/75% in testing.

This clonotype was counted many times. The antigen it recognizes is unknown. Base-call qualities are not available, and no considerably larger clone is one nucleotide away. Material for sequencing was peripheral blood or thyroid tissue (not recorded which). The V and J segments used are TRBV5-8 and TRBJ1-6; 8 nucleotides in the junction match TRBD1. This receptor was taken from an adult man with Graves' disease, either hyperthyroidism or ophthalmopathy (not recorded which). CDR3 sequence: CASSFPGGWRGSPLHF. The DNA is TGTGCCAGCAGCTTCCCAGGGGGCTGGAGAGGTTCACCCCTCCACTTT.